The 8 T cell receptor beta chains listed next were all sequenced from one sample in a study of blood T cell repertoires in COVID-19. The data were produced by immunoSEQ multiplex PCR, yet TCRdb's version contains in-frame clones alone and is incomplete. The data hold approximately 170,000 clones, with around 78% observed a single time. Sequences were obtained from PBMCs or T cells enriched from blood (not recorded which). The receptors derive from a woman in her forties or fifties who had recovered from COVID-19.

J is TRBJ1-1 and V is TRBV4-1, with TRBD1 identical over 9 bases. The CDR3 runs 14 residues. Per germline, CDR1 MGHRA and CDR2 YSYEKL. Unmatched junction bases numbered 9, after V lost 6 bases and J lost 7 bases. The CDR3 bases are TGCGCCAGCAGGGATCTTACAGGGGGCGGTGAAGCTTTCTTT. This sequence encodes CASRDLTGGGEAFF.

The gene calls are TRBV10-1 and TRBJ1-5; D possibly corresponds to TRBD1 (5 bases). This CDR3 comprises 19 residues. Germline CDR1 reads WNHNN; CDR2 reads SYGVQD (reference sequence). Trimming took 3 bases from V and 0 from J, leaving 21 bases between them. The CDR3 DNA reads TGCGCCAGCAGTGAATTAGTGGCAGGGAAGGGGTTTAGCAATCAGCCCCAGCATTTT. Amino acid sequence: CASSELVAGKGFSNQPQHF.

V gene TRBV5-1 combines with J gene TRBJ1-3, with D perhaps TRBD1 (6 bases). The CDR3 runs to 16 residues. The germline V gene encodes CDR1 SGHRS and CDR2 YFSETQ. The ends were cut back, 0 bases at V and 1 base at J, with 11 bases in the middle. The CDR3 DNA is TGCGCCAGCAGCTTGGATACAGGGTGGTCTGGAAACACCATATATTTT. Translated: CASSLDTGWSGNTIYF.

The CDR3 reads CASSFWGGVVGNTIYF. The CDR3 DNA sequence: TGTGCCAGCAGCTTCTGGGGGGGGGTTGTGGGAAACACCATATATTTT. The chain combines TRBV7-8 with TRBJ1-3, with D perhaps TRBD1 (5 bases). Germline lookup yields CDR1 SGHVS and CDR2 FQNEAQ. V was shortened by 3 bases and J by 4 bases, with 16 bases between the two germline ends. The CDR3 runs 16 residues.

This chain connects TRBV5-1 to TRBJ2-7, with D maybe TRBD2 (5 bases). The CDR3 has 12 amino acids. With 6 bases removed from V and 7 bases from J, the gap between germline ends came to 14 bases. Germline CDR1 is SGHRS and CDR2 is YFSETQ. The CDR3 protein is CASTLLRREQYV. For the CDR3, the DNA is TGCGCCAGCACCCTCCTGAGGAGGGAGCAGTACGTC.

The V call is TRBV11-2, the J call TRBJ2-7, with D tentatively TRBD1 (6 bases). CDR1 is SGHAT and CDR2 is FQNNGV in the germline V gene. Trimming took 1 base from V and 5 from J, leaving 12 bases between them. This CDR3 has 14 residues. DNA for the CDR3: TGTGCCAGCAGCTTAGGGCAGGGGTGGGACGAGCAGTACGTC. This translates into CASSLGQGWDEQYV.

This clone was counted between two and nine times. This CDR3 reads CSVALGGGVETQYF. CDR3 DNA sequence: TGCAGCGTTGCCCTGGGGGGGGGTGTGGAGACCCAGTACTTC. J is TRBJ2-5 and V is TRBV29-1, with 7 bases aligning to TRBD2. After removal of 4 bases from V and 5 bases from J, the junction contained 10 bases not matched to a gene. The V gene's germline CDR1 is SQVTM and CDR2 ANQGSEA. CDR3 length: 14 residues.

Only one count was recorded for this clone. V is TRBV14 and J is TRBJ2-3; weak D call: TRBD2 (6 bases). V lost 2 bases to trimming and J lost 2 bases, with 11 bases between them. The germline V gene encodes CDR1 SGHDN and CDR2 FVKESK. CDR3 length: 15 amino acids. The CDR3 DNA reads TGTGCCAGCAGCCAATCTCTAGCGTACACAGATACGCAGTATTTT. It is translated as CASSQSLAYTDTQYF.